Presented here are 9 T cell receptor beta chains from one specimen sequenced in a study of early T cells in non-severe SARS-CoV-2 infection. In TCRdb, the 5' RACE reads were re-called with MiXCR into one record per CDR3 protein. The sample carries some 26,000 distinct CDR3 sequences, roughly 4.2% recorded once. Material for sequencing was whole blood. These receptors originate from an adult who was a healthcare worker with PCR-confirmed SARS-CoV-2 infection or an uninfected control (not recorded which).

The V gene is TRBV20-1, the J gene TRBJ2-7; TRBD2 matches at 10 bases. V dropped 0 bases and J dropped 8; count of bases not matched to a gene: 16. From germline, CDR1 is DFQATT and CDR2 SNEGSKA (reference sequence). The CDR3 covers 17 residues. CDR3 region: CSARDPQASGSWYKQYF. In DNA, the CDR3 is TGCAGTGCTAGAGATCCCCAAGCTAGCGGGAGTTGGTACAAGCAGTACTTC.

The chain recombines TRBV3-1 with TRBJ2-7, with D perhaps TRBD1 (6 bases). The CDR3 covers 15 residues. Trimming removed 2 bases from V and 0 bases from J, with 11 bases in between. Germline-derived CDR1 and CDR2 are LGHDT and YNNKEL (reference sequence). The CDR3 DNA reads TGTGCCAGCAGCCAATGGGCAGGGGTCTCCTACGAGCAGTACTTC. Its translation is CASSQWAGVSYEQYF.

In its sample, this clonotype was seen many times. J is TRBJ2-7 and V is TRBV5-5; maybe TRBD1 (6 bases). Trimming cost V 2 bases and J 1 base, with 13 bases left between them. Germline-derived CDR1 and CDR2 are SGHKS and YYEKEE (reference sequence). The CDR3 runs 15 residues. The DNA for the CDR3 is TGTGCCAGCAGCTTACAAGGACAGTCTTCCTACGAGCAGTACTTC. Translated, it gives CASSLQGQSSYEQYF. Full variable domain (remainder filled in from reference TRBV5-5 and TRBJ2-7): DAGVTQSPTHLIKTRGQQVTLRCSPISGHKSVSWYQQVLGQGPQFIFQYYEKEERGRGNFPDRFSARQFPNYSSELNVNALLLGDSALYLCASSLQGQSSYEQYFGPGTRLTVT.

At least ten counts were recorded for this clonotype. The V call is TRBV7-3, the J call TRBJ2-4; the D is unclear. This CDR3 is built from 13 residues. Trimming pared 3 bases from V and 10 bases from J, leaving 13 bases between. Per germline, CDR1 SGHTA and CDR2 FQGTGA. CDR3: CASSFSPKGIQYF. The DNA for the CDR3 is TGTGCCAGCAGCTTTTCGCCTAAGGGAATTCAGTACTTC.

The sample holds one count of this clonotype. A read error is possible here, since a much larger clone lies one base away. V usage is TRBV6-1 and J usage is TRBJ1-4; D remains ambiguous. The CDR3 consists of 12 residues. CDR1 MNHNS and CDR2 SASEGT come from the germline V gene. This CDR3 is CASSETNEKPFF. DNA of the CDR3: TGTGCCAGCAGTGAAACTAATGAAAAACCGTTTTTT.

This clonotype was seen a few times. The chain joins TRBV11-2 to TRBJ2-7, with 8 bases identical to TRBD2. Germline CDR1 and CDR2: SGHAT and FQNNGV. The CDR3 contains 14 residues. J lost 3 bases, V lost 5 bases, and 6 bases had no gene match. The CDR3 region has the DNA TGTGCCAGCAGCCAAGGGAGCGGGGGCTACGAGCAGTACTTC. This encodes CASSQGSGGYEQYF.

This clonotype was observed many times. The rearrangement uses TRBV11-2 and TRBJ2-7; possible D gene TRBD2, 6 bases. The CDR3 loop spans 14 amino acids. Germline V CDR1 and CDR2: SGHAT, FQNNGV. V was cut by 4 bases and J by 3 bases, with 13 bases left in between. The CDR3 sequence is CASSSMAGNYEQYF. In DNA form, the CDR3 reads TGTGCCAGCAGCTCCATGGCGGGAAACTACGAGCAGTACTTC.

This clonotype was detected many times. V usage is TRBV7-8 and J usage is TRBJ1-1, with 9 positions matching TRBD1. The CDR3 runs to 22 residues. CDR1 and CDR2 from the germline V gene are SGHVS and FQNEAQ. V gave up 1 base and J gave up 0 bases; unmatched junction bases: 21. The CDR3 DNA sequence: TGTGCCAGCAGCTTAGGGTCTACGGCAGGATCCGGGACAGGGAGGATGAACACTGAAGCTTTCTTT. The encoded protein is CASSLGSTAGSGTGRMNTEAFF.

This clonotype was observed a handful of times. This sequence joins TRBV7-9 and TRBJ2-7; TRBD2 matches at 7 bases. Germline V lookup: CDR1 SEHNR, CDR2 FQNEAQ (reference sequence). Trimming at V came to 5 bases and at J to 2 bases, leaving 9 bases not matched to a gene. This CDR3 contains 15 residues. CDR3 loop: CASSPPGLGTYEQYF. The DNA of the CDR3 is TGTGCCAGCAGCCCACCCGGACTAGGGACCTACGAGCAGTACTTC.